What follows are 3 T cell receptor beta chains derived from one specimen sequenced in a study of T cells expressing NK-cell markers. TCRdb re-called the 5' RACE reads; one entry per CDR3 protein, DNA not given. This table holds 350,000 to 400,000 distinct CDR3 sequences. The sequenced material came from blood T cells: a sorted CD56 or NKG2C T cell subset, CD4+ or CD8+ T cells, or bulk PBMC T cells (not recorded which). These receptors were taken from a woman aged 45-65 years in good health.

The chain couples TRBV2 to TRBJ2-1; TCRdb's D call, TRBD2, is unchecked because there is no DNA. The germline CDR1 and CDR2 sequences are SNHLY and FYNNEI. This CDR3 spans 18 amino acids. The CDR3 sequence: CASIGLAGKPSSYNEQFF.

CDR3 amino acids: CASRATGRYGYTF. The chain couples TRBV3-1 to TRBJ1-2; the D call of TRBD1 rests on TCRdb alone, since no DNA is present to check it. The CDR3 runs 13 residues. Germline values: CDR1 LGHDT, CDR2 YNNKEL (reference sequence).

The CDR3 protein is CASSRPGLDTGELFF. The V call is TRBV6-2 or TRBV6-3, the J call TRBJ2-2. The CDR3 totals 15 residues. From germline, CDR1 is MNHEY and CDR2 SVGEGT.